A selection of T cell receptor beta chains follows, all from one sample in a study of cytomegalovirus exposure and HLA in healthy donors. Here immunoSEQ multiplex PCR was the method, and the copy in TCRdb shows in-frame clones only, minus some. The sample consists of some 120,000 clones, around nine tenths of them appearing once. Sequencing was done on a sample of PBMCs. The source is a man younger than 40 in good health and CMV-seronegative. The CDR3 runs from the conserved cysteine through the conserved F or W. D genes are given only for firm matches. The size field is filled for only some rows; it gives once, few, many or a size class.

v_gene	d_gene	j_gene	abundance	CDR3aa	CDR3nt
TRBV15	TRBD2	TRBJ2-2	.	CATSSGLAGGLDGELFF	TGTGCCACCAGCAGCGGACTAGCGGGGGGTTTGGACGGGGAGCTGTTTTTT
TRBV6-4	.	TRBJ1-6	.	CASRDGGGYNSPLHF	TGTGCCAGCAGGGACGGGGGAGGCTATAATTCACCCCTCCACTTT
TRBV7-2	TRBD1	TRBJ2-7	.	CASSLRGRGPGEQYF	TGTGCCAGCAGCCTAAGGGGCAGGGGGCCAGGGGAGCAGTACTTC
TRBV6-5	.	TRBJ2-7	.	CASSYSIMGRYEQYF	TGTGCCAGCAGTTACTCGATCATGGGCCGGTACGAGCAGTACTTC
TRBV5-1	TRBD1	TRBJ2-5	.	CASSLDLQGLETQYF	TGCGCCAGCAGCTTGGATCTACAGGGGTTAGAGACCCAGTACTTC
TRBV9	.	TRBJ1-2	.	CASTYQGHGYTF	TGTGCCAGCACCTACCAGGGGCATGGCTACACCTTC
TRBV27	TRBD2	TRBJ2-7	.	CASSLLGTSIHEQYF	TGTGCCAGCAGTTTATTGGGGACTAGCATCCACGAGCAGTACTTC
TRBV28	TRBD2	TRBJ2-2	.	CASSGTSGPPGTGELFF	TGTGCCAGCAGCGGGACTAGCGGCCCCCCGGGCACCGGGGAGCTGTTTTTT
TRBV2	TRBD1	TRBJ2-4	.	CASSTGQGNKNIQYF	TGTGCCAGCAGTACGGGACAGGGGAATAAAAACATTCAGTACTTC
TRBV2	TRBD2	TRBJ2-1	once	CASSSSSGADNEQFF	TGTGCCAGCAGTTCTTCTAGCGGGGCCGACAATGAGCAGTTCTTC
TRBV4-1	.	TRBJ2-3	.	CASSQDPRTEQYF	TGCGCCAGCAGCCAAGATCCTAGGACTGAGCAGTATTTT
TRBV27	.	TRBJ2-1	.	CASSLRGLNSYNEQFF	TGTGCCAGCAGTTTGCGGGGATTGAACTCCTACAATGAGCAGTTCTTC
TRBV27	.	TRBJ1-1	.	CASSFLGAEAFF	TGTGCCAGCAGTTTCTTAGGGGCTGAAGCTTTCTTT
TRBV7-9	.	TRBJ2-3	many	CASSLLGPLPDTQYF	TGTGCCAGCAGCCTCTTGGGCCCCCTCCCAGATACGCAGTATTTT
TRBV7-3	.	TRBJ2-1	.	CASSLTPGGNEQFF	TGTGCCAGCAGCTTGACTCCTGGGGGGAATGAGCAGTTCTTC
TRBV7-9	TRBD1	TRBJ1-5	.	CASSPRGQGENQPQHF	TGTGCCAGCAGCCCAAGGGGACAGGGTGAGAATCAGCCCCAGCATTTT
TRBV10-2	.	TRBJ2-7	.	CASSESSVSYEQYF	TGCGCCAGCAGTGAGTCCTCGGTTTCCTACGAGCAGTACTTC
TRBV5-1	TRBD1	TRBJ1-5	.	CASSLSPTGNQPQHF	TGCGCCAGCAGCTTGTCGCCGACAGGGAATCAGCCCCAGCATTTT
TRBV27	TRBD1	TRBJ2-7	.	CASSPDRASPYEQYF	TGTGCCAGCAGTCCGGACAGGGCAAGTCCCTACGAGCAGTACTTC
TRBV18	TRBD2	TRBJ2-3	.	CASSPARGGATDTQYF	TGTGCCAGCTCACCCGCCCGGGGGGGGGCCACAGATACGCAGTATTTT
TRBV5-1	.	TRBJ2-2	few	CASSLGGTANTGELFF	TGCGCCAGCAGCTTGGGGGGGACTGCGAACACCGGGGAGCTGTTTTTT
TRBV4-2	TRBD1	TRBJ1-2	.	CASSQTVQGDYGYTF	TGTGCCAGCAGCCAAACTGTACAGGGGGACTATGGCTACACCTTC
TRBV5-4	TRBD1	TRBJ1-1	.	CASSSQGDPSAFF	TGTGCCAGCAGCTCCCAGGGGGACCCGTCGGCTTTCTTT
TRBV5-1	.	TRBJ1-3	once	CASRSLGGGVSGNTIYF	TGCGCCAGCAGGAGCTTGGGTGGCGGGGTCTCTGGAAACACCATATATTTT
TRBV19	.	TRBJ1-6	once	CASSIDPGRTGSPLHF	TGTGCCAGTAGTATAGATCCCGGACGGACCGGGAGTCCCCTCCACTTT